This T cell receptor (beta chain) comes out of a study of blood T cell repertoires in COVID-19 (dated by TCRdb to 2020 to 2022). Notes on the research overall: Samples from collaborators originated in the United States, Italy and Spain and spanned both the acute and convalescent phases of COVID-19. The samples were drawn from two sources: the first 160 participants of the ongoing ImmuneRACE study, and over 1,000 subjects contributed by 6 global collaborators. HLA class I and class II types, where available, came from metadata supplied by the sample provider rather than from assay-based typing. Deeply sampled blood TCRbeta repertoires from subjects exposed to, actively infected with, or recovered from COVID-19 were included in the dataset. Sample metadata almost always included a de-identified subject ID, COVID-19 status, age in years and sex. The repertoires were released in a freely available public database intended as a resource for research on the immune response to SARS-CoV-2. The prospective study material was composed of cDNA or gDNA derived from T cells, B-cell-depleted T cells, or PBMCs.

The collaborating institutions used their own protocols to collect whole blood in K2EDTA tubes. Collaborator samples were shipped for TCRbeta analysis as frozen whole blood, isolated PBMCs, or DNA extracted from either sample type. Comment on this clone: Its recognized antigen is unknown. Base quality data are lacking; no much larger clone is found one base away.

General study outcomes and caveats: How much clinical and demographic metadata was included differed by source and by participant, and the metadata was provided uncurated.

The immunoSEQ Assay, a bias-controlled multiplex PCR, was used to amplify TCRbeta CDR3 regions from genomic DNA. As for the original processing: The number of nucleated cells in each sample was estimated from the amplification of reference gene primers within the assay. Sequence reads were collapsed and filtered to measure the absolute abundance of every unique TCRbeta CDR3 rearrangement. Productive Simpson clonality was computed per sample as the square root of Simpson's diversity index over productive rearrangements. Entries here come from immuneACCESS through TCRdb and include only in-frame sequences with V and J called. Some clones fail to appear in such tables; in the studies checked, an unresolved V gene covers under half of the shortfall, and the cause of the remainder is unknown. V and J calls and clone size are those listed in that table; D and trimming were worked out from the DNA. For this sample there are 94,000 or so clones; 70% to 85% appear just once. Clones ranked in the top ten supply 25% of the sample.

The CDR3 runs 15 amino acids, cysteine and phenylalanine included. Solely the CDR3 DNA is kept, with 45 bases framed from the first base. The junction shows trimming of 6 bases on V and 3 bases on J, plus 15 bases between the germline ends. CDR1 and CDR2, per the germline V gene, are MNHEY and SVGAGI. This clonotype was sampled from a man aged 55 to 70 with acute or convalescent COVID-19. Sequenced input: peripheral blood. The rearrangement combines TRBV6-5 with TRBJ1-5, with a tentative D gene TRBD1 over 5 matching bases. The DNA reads TGTGCCAGCAGCCCCGACAGTATCCCCAATCAGCCCCAGCATTTT. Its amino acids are CASSPDSIPNQPQHF.